This TCR beta chain came from a study of T-cell reconstitution after alpha-beta-depleted transplantation in children. Findings and limits, study-wide: One year after transplant, T-cell counts and diversity came mostly from newly produced T cells. After transplant, at about two months, alpha-beta T cells were reportedly derived from several hundred expanded graft clones. Surviving recipient T cells and thymic progenitors accounted for the high day-60 TCRbeta diversity observed in some patients.

Unique molecular identifiers were used in preparing the TCRbeta library. TCRdb re-called the PCR reads through MiXCR, storing one row per CDR3 protein. The data show around 30,000 distinct CDR3 sequences, roughly 6.7% seen once. This clonotype was seen repeatedly, ten times or more. The antigen remains unidentified. Germline CDR1 SGHVS, CDR2 FQNEAQ. The germline V and J ends were trimmed by 5 bases and 0 bases, with 17 bases remaining between them. This CDR3 is built from 16 residues. This chain uses TRBV7-8 with TRBJ2-7; D is undetermined. Sequenced here: peripheral blood, sampled 60 days after TCRalphabeta/CD19-depleted stem cell transplant. This receptor was identified in a child younger than two who had a stem cell transplant for acute myeloid leukemia, so the T cells may come from the graft donor. The CDR3 nucleotides read TGTGCCAGCAGCGCCGGGCACTACGGAAGCTCCTACGAGCAGTACTTC. It specifies CASSAGHYGSSYEQYF.